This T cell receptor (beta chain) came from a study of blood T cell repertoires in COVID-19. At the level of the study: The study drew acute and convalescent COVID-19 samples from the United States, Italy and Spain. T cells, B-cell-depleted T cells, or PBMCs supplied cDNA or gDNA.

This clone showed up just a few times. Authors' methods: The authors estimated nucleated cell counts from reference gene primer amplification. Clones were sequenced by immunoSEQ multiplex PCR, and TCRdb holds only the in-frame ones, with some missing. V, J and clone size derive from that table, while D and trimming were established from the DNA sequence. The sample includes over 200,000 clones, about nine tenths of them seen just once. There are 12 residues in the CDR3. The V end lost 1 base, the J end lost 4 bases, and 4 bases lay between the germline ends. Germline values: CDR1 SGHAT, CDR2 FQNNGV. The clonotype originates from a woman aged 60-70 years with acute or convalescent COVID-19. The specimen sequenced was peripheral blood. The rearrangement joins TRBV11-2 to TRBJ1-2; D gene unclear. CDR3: CASSLAGYGYTF. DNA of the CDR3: TGTGCCAGCAGCTTAGCCGGCTATGGCTACACCTTC.